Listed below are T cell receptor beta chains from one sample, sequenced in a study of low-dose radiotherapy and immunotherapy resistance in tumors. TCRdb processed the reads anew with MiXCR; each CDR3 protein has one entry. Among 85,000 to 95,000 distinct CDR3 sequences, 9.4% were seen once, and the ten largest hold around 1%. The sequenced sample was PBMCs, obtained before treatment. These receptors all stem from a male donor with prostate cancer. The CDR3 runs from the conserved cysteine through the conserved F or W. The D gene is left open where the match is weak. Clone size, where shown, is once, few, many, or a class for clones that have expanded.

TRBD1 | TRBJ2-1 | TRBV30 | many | TGTGCCTGGGATACTGGACAGGGGGCGAGCAATGAGCAGTTCTTC | CAWDTGQGASNEQFF
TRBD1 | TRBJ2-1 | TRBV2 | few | TGTGCCAGCAGTGAAGGGACAGGCTCCTACAATGAGCAGTTCTTC | CASSEGTGSYNEQFF
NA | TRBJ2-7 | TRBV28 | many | TGTGCCAGCAGTTTTATGGCAAATACCTACGAGCAGTACTTC | CASSFMANTYEQYF
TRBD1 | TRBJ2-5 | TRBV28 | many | TGTGCCAGCAGTTTATCCGGGACAGGGAAAGAGACCCAGTACTTC | CASSLSGTGKETQYF
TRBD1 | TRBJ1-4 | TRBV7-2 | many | TGTGCCAGCAGCTTAATGGGACAGAGCCTAATTCCGAATGAAAAACTGTTTTTT | CASSLMGQSLIPNEKLFF
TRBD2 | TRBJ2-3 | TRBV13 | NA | TGTGCCACGAGCGGGAGTTTTGGAGATACGCAGTATTTT | CATSGSFGDTQYF
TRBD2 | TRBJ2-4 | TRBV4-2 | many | TGTGCCAGCAGCCGAATGCCGGGAGGGGAAAACATTCAGTACTTC | CASSRMPGGENIQYF
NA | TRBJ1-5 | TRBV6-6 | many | TGTGCCAGCGGGACGGGGGTTTCGGAGCCCCAGCATTTT | CASGTGVSEPQHF
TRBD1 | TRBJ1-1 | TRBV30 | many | TGTGCCTGGGCGGGACAGACAAACACTGAAGCTTTCTTT | CAWAGQTNTEAFF
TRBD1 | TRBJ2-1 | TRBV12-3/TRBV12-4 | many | TGTGCCAGCCGGGCGGGACAGGGGGCCTACAATGAGCAGTTCTTC | CASRAGQGAYNEQFF
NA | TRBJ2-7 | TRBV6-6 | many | TGTGCCAGCAGGAGAGATGGAAGCTCCTACGAGCAGTACTTC | CASRRDGSSYEQYF
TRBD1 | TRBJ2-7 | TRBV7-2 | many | TGTGCCAGCAGCCAGGGACAGACCACGGGGGAGCAGTACTTC | CASSQGQTTGEQYF
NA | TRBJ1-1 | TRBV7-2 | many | TGTGCCAGCAGCGACGGTGGGGGGGCGTTGGAAGCTTTCTTT | CASSDGGGALEAFF
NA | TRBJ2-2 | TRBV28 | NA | TGTGCCAGCAGTTTATTTGGGGGCACCGGGGAGCTGTTTTTT | CASSLFGGTGELFF
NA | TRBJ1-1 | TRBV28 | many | TGTGCCAGCAGTGGGACACTGAACACTGAAGCTTTCTTT | CASSGTLNTEAFF
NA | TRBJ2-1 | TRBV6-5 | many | TGTGCCAGCAGTTACTTCAGGGGTACCCCCAATGAGCAGTTCTTC | CASSYFRGTPNEQFF
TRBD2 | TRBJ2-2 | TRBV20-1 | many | TGCATGGGACTAGCGGCGAACACCGGGGAGCTGTTTTTT | CMGLAANTGELFF
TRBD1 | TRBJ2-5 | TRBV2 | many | TGTGCCAGCAGTCGGGACAGGGGATTCCAAGAGACCCAGTACTTC | CASSRDRGFQETQYF
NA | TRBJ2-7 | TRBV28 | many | TGTGCCACAGGACGGACACCAACGTACGAGCAGTACTTC | CATGRTPTYEQYF
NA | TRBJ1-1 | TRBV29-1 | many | TGCAGCGTTGATCGGAACACTGAAGCTTTCTTT | CSVDRNTEAFF
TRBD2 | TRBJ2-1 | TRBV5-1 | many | TGCGCCAGCAGCTTGTCGACTAGCGGGAATTCTGAGCAGTTCTTC | CASSLSTSGNSEQFF
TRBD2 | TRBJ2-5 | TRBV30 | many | TGTGCCTGGAGTTGGACTAGCCGGGACGGGGCCCAGTACTTC | CAWSWTSRDGAQYF
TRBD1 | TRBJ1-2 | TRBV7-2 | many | TGTGCCAGCAGCTTAGGAGAAGCAGGGGGCGGCTATGGCTACACCTTC | CASSLGEAGGGYGYTF
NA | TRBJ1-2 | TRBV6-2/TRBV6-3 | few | TGTGCCAGCGGGCGGGATTATGGCTACACCTTC | CASGRDYGYTF
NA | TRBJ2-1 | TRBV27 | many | TGTGCCAGCAGTCGGGACGGGAACAATGAGCAGTTCTTC | CASSRDGNNEQFF
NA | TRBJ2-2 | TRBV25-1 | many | TGTGCCAGCAGTGAAATTCGGAACACCGGGGAGCTGTTTTTT | CASSEIRNTGELFF
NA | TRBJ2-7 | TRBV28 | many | TGTGCCAGCAGCTCACCTTTCGGCGCAATCGAGCAGTACTTC | CASSSPFGAIEQYF
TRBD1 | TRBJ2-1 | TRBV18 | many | TGTGCCAGCTCTCGACAGGGGCTAGCAGTGGATGAGCAGTTCTTC | CASSRQGLAVDEQFF